This T cell receptor beta chain was identified during a study of T cell changes during pregnancy in multiple sclerosis (dated by TCRdb to the late 2010s). For the study in its entirety: The study examined how the T cell repertoire changed over the course of pregnancy in women with multiple sclerosis.

Details on this clone: The antigen this receptor binds is unknown. Nothing much larger sits one base from this clone, and base qualities are not available.

The library was produced with the immunoSEQ multiplex PCR assay. Here the immuneACCESS table is served through TCRdb, limited to in-frame sequences with V and J called. Missing clones are a known gap in these copies; in checked studies unresolved V genes cover under half, and the rest lacks a known reason. The sample table shows tens of thousands of clones, and roughly nine tenths are seen once. The leading ten clones occupy about 4.9% of the sample. The germline ends are 7 bases apart after V is trimmed by 4 bases and J by 2 bases. There are 13 amino acids in the CDR3, from cysteine to phenylalanine inclusive. Just CDR3 DNA is preserved here, 39 bases in frame from base 1. In the germline V gene, CDR1 corresponds to MDHEN and CDR2 to SYDVKM.

This TCR was sampled from a female donor with multiple sclerosis, enrolled in a pregnancy study. The input for sequencing was CD8+ T cells from peripheral blood mononuclear cells, taken in the first trimester of pregnancy. The chain was built from TRBV28 and TRBJ2-3; the D region possibly corresponds to TRBD1 (5 bases align). The sequenced DNA is TGTGCCAGCAGTTCCAGGGCCACAGATACGCAGTATTTT. It specifies CASSSRATDTQYF.